The T cell receptor (beta chain) under discussion was sequenced for a study of blood T cell dynamics during melanoma immunotherapy. Study background: Metastatic melanoma patients received first-line pembrolizumab or nivolumab plus ipilimumab.

Clones were read by immunoSEQ multiplex PCR, and TCRdb kept only the in-frame ones, dropping some. Counted here are over 9,500 clones, roughly 85% occurring once; the ten biggest clones make up 19%. The CDR3 is 15 amino acids. Trimming pared 1 base from V and 7 bases from J, leaving 13 bases between. Germline lookup yields CDR1 SEHNR and CDR2 FQNEAQ (reference sequence). Noted time point: pre-treatment baseline. The J gene is TRBJ2-2, the V gene TRBV7-9; maybe TRBD2 (6 bases). This TCR came from a human donor with melanoma. Source: blood, taken from a patient treated with checkpoint blockade. CDR3 nucleotide sequence: TGTGCCAGCAGCTTAGGTACCAGCGGGTTCGGGGAGCTGTTTTTT. Protein product: CASSLGTSGFGELFF.